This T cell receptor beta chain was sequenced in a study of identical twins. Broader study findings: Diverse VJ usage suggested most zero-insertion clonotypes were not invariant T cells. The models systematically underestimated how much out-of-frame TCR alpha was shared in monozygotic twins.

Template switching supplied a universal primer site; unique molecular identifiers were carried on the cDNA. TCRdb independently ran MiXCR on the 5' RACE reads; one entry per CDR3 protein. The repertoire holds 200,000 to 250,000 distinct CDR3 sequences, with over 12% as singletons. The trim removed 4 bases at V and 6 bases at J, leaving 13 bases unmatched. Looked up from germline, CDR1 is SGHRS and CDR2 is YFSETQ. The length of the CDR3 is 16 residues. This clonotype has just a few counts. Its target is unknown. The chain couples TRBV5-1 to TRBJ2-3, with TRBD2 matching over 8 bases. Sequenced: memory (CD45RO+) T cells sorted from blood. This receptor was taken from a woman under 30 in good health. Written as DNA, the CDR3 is TGCGCCAGCAGCGGCACTAGCGGTCGTAGGTGGGATACGCAGTATTTT. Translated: CASSGTSGRRWDTQYF.